These 24 T cell receptor beta chains originate from one sample sequenced in a study of blood T cell repertoires in COVID-19. Produced via immunoSEQ multiplex PCR; TCRdb's table is partial and in-frame only. The sample lists fewer than 250,000 clones, around 79% seen once, with around an eighth in the top ten. Input material: peripheral blood. Every receptor here comes from a woman aged 50 to 60 with acute or convalescent COVID-19.

This clone was found once. The rearrangement links TRBV18 to TRBJ2-7; the match to TRBD1 covers 12 bases. V shed 5 bases and J 5 bases; nucleotides not matched to a gene: 7. Germline V gene lookup returns CDR1 KGHSH and CDR2 LQKENI. The CDR3 has 15 residues. CDR3 region: CASSVTGTGGNEQYF. CDR3 DNA sequence: TGTGCCAGCTCAGTCACCGGGACAGGGGGCAACGAGCAGTACTTC. Full variable domain (rest looked up from reference TRBV18 and TRBJ2-7): NAGVMQNPRHLVRRRGQEARLRCSPMKGHSHVYWYRQLPEEGLKFMVYLQKENIIDESGMPKERFSAEFPKEGPSILRIQQVVRGDSAAYFCASSVTGTGGNEQYFGPGTRLTVT.

The genes are TRBV28 and TRBJ1-4, with a tentative D call TRBD1 (5 bases). Trimming stripped 1 base from V and 11 bases from J, with 8 bases between. The V gene's germline CDR1 is MDHEN and CDR2 SYDVKM. The CDR3 is 12 residues long. The CDR3 DNA reads as TGTGCCAGCAGTTTATCCCAGGGTAAACTGTTTTTT. Protein product: CASSLSQGKLFF.

The CDR3 loop reads CSAYLDRPYEQYF. CDR3 sequence (DNA): TGCAGCGCCTATCTTGACAGACCCTACGAGCAGTACTTC. The chain is built from TRBV29-1 and TRBJ2-7; D is possibly TRBD1 (5 bases). The CDR3 extends over 13 amino acids. Deletions cut 7 bases from V and 2 bases from J, with 15 bases between. CDR1 is SQVTM, CDR2 ANQGSEA, per germline.

CDR3 sequence: CASSLQGRDTQYF. For the CDR3, the DNA is TGTGCCAGCAGCTTGCAGGGGAGAGATACGCAGTATTTT. The chain has TRBV5-5 and TRBJ2-3; possible D gene TRBD1, 6 bases. The V gene's germline CDR1 is SGHKS and CDR2 YYEKEE (reference sequence). The CDR3 is made up of 13 amino acids. V lost 1 base and J lost 5, with 8 bases in between.

The chain links TRBV29-1 to TRBJ2-5; 10 nucleotides agree with TRBD1. Germline V gene data show CDR1 as SQVTM and CDR2 as ANQGSEA. The trim removed 4 bases at V and 5 bases at J, leaving 1 base unmatched. The CDR3 has 12 residues. The CDR3 bases are TGCAGCGTTGGGGACAGGGGTGAGACCCAGTACTTC. As protein: CSVGDRGETQYF.

The chain couples TRBV9 to TRBJ2-2; 9 nucleotides match TRBD2. CDR3 size: 21 residues. Trimming cost V 0 bases and J 5 bases; bases outside gene matches: 20. The germline CDR1 and CDR2 sequences are SGDLS and YYNGEE. The chain's CDR3 is CASSVDPMPHLAGIYTGELFF. The CDR3 DNA sequence: TGTGCCAGCAGCGTAGACCCCATGCCCCATCTAGCGGGAATATATACCGGGGAGCTGTTTTTT.

The chain is built from TRBV4-3 and TRBJ1-2; TRBD1 matches 8 bases. The V segment lost 4 bases and the J segment 7 bases; nucleotides outside the gene matches: 14. The CDR3 is made up of 16 amino acids. Germline-derived CDR1 and CDR2 are LGHNA and YSLEER. The CDR3 coding sequence is TGCGCCAGCAGCCCCTTAACCCAGGGGGCGAGGAGTGGCTACACCTTC. It encodes CASSPLTQGARSGYTF.

This clone came up a few times. This sequence joins TRBV6-5 and TRBJ2-2; 7 bases match TRBD2. The germline gives CDR1 MNHEY, CDR2 SVGAGI. CDR3 length equals 16 residues. V trimming: 0 bases; J trimming: 1 base; junction bases outside the gene matches: 2. CDR3 protein: CASSYSLAVNTGELFF. CDR3 coding DNA: TGTGCCAGCAGTTACTCCCTAGCGGTGAACACCGGGGAGCTGTTTTTT.

V is TRBV6-5 and J is TRBJ2-7, with 8 bases lining up with TRBD2. The CDR3 has 14 amino acids. Per germline, CDR1 MNHEY and CDR2 SVGAGI. V lost 7 bases to trimming and J lost 7 bases; unmatched junction nucleotides: 12. Written as DNA, the CDR3 is TGTGCCAGCAAGCGGACAAGGGGACTAGGAGAGCAGTACTTC. It is translated as CASKRTRGLGEQYF.

This rearrangement joins TRBV29-1 to TRBJ2-3, with 10 positions matching TRBD1. Unmatched junction bases numbered 7, after V lost 8 bases and J lost 2 bases. Germline assignment: CDR1 SQVTM and CDR2 ANQGSEA. CDR3 length: 14 residues. DNA for the CDR3: TGCAGCTTCGTCGGGACAGGGGTCACAGATACGCAGTATTTT. It translates to CSFVGTGVTDTQYF.

This clone is a singleton in its sample. The chain employs TRBV11-2 and TRBJ2-7; D is perhaps TRBD2 (5 bases). This CDR3 comprises 14 residues. Germline V lookup: CDR1 SGHAT, CDR2 FQNNGV. Trimming removed 5 bases from V and 9 bases from J, with 20 bases in between. CDR3: CASSILDRARGQYF. CDR3 DNA: TGTGCCAGCAGCATCCTAGACCGGGCCCGGGGGCAGTACTTC.

The CDR3 sequence: CASSPQGADEQYF. CDR3 sequence (DNA): TGTGCCAGTAGTCCACAGGGTGCCGACGAGCAGTACTTC. The chain uses TRBV19 and TRBJ2-7; tentatively, D is TRBD1 (6 bases). The V gene lost 5 bases and the J gene lost 5 bases, with 13 bases spanning the gap. CDR1 is LNHDA, CDR2 SQIVND, per germline (reference sequence). The CDR3 runs 13 residues.

The rearrangement joins TRBV12-3 or TRBV12-4 to TRBJ2-2; D not resolved. V lost 3 bases to trimming and J lost 6 bases, with 5 bases between them. This CDR3 is 12 amino acids long. The CDR3 nucleotides read TGTGCCAGCAGTTTCTTTTCCGGGGAGCTGTTTTTT. This encodes CASSFFSGELFF.

The chain couples TRBV7-2 to TRBJ1-2; D remains ambiguous. Germline CDR1 reads SGHTA; CDR2 reads FQGNSA. The V end lost 5 bases, the J end lost 2 bases, and 9 bases lay between the germline ends. The CDR3 sequence is 13 residues long. The CDR3 spells CASSPQSNYGYTF. DNA for the CDR3: TGTGCCAGCAGCCCACAGAGCAACTATGGCTACACCTTC.

This chain uses TRBV29-1 with TRBJ1-1; 10 positions agree with TRBD1. There are 13 residues in the CDR3. V trimming: 4 bases; J trimming: 4 bases; junction bases outside the gene matches: 3. CDR1 and CDR2 (germline): SQVTM, ANQGSEA. CDR3 in DNA: TGCAGCGTTGGTCGGACAGGGGGCACTGAAGCTTTCTTT. Encoded protein: CSVGRTGGTEAFF.

A note on this clone: At one end the junction does not follow the germline gene, possibly because of a read error. V and J are TRBV7-7 and TRBJ2-7; 8 nucleotides line up with TRBD1. CDR3 length: 18 amino acids. Germline V gene data show CDR1 as SSHAT and CDR2 as FNYEAQ (reference sequence). The CDR3 nucleotides are TGTGCTAGCAGCCCACTTTCTATTAACCCGGGACAGGCCTACGAGCAGTACTTC. It encodes CASSPLSINPGQAYEQYF.

The chain uses TRBV30 and TRBJ1-3, with D perhaps matching TRBD1 (5 bases). Germline-derived CDR1 and CDR2 are GTSNPN and SVGIG (reference sequence). V dropped 3 bases and J dropped 0 bases, with 12 bases sitting between them. The CDR3 length is 15 residues. CDR3 amino acids: CAWSSAGGSGNTIYF. The CDR3 DNA reads TGTGCCTGGAGCAGCGCGGGGGGCTCTGGAAACACCATATATTTT.

The count of this clone is one. The chain uses TRBV7-2 and TRBJ2-2; no clear D gene. The CDR3 spans 13 residues. Between the trimmed V and J ends, which lost 5 bases and 6 bases, there was a span of 10 bases. Germline V gene lookup returns CDR1 SGHTA and CDR2 FQGNSA. The CDR3 sequence is CASSRGYSGELFF. CDR3 nucleotides: TGTGCCAGCAGCCGCGGTTACTCCGGGGAGCTGTTTTTT.

The genes are TRBV5-4 and TRBJ2-5, with D unclear. Per the germline V gene, CDR1 is SGHNT and CDR2 is YYREEE (reference sequence). The CDR3 contains 16 residues. V lost 4 bases, J lost 0 bases, and 16 bases lay in between. The CDR3 region has the DNA TGTGCCAGCAGCCGAAAGGCGGCCTCGTACCAAGAGACCCAGTACTTC. It codes for CASSRKAASYQETQYF.

The gene calls are TRBV6-6 and TRBJ2-3; 14 nucleotides agree with TRBD2. Germline V gene lookup returns CDR1 MNHNY and CDR2 SVGAGI (reference sequence). Trimming cost V 5 bases and J 1 base; bases outside gene matches: 5. The CDR3 contains 17 residues. CDR3 amino acids: CASSRLAGGRGTDTQYF. CDR3 DNA sequence: TGTGCCAGCAGTCGACTAGCGGGGGGGCGGGGCACAGATACGCAGTATTTT.

The rearrangement joins TRBV7-8 to TRBJ1-3; D call uncertain. With 1 base removed from V and 6 bases from J, the gap between germline ends came to 10 bases. The CDR3 is 14 residues long. Germline loops: CDR1 SGHVS, CDR2 FQNEAQ. CDR3 residues: CASSLGTALNTIYF. The CDR3 DNA sequence: TGTGCCAGCAGCTTAGGCACAGCCCTAAACACCATATATTTT.

V usage is TRBV4-3 and J usage is TRBJ2-3; D perhaps matches TRBD1 (5 bases). The CDR3 runs 15 residues. Germline loops: CDR1 LGHNA, CDR2 YSLEER. Trimming took off 1 base at V and 0 bases at J, with 8 bases between the two ends. CDR3 nucleotides: TGCGCCAGCAGCCAAGGACAGTTTAGCACAGATACGCAGTATTTT. This codes for CASSQGQFSTDTQYF.

The chain couples TRBV24-1 to TRBJ2-4; tentatively, D is TRBD1 (5 bases). CDR1 and CDR2 from the germline V gene are KGHDR and SFDVKD. Trimming cost V 9 bases and J 0 bases, with 8 bases left between them. The CDR3 spans 13 residues. CDR3 DNA sequence: TGTGCCACCGGGGCAGGAGCCAAAAACATTCAGTACTTC. Protein: CATGAGAKNIQYF.

The V call is TRBV6-5, the J call TRBJ2-7, with TRBD1 as a possible D gene (6 bases). V gave up 1 base and J gave up 5 bases, with 9 bases separating them. The germline V gene encodes CDR1 MNHEY and CDR2 SVGAGI. CDR3 size: 13 residues. In nucleotides, the CDR3 is TGTGCCAGCAGTTACTTACAGGGAAACGAGCAGTACTTC. This gives the protein CASSYLQGNEQYF.